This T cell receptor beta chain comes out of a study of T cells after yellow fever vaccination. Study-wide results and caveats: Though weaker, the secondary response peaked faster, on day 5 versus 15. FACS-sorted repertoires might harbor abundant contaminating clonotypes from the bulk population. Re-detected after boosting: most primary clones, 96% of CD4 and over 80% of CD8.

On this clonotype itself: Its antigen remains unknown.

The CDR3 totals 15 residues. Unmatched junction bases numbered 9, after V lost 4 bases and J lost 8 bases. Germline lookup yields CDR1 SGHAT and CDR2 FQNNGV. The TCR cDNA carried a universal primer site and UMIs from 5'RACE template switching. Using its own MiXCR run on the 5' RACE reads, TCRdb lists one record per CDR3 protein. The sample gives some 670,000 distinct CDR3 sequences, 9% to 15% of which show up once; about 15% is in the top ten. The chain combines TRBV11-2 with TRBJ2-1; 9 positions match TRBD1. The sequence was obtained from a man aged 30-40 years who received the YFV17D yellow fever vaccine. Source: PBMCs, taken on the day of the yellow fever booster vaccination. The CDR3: CASSYLQGARHEQFF. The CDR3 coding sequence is TGTGCCAGCAGCTACTTACAGGGGGCGCGCCATGAGCAGTTCTTC. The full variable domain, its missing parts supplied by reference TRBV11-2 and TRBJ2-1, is EAGVAQSPRYKIIEKRQSVAFWCNPISGHATLYWYQQILGQGPKLLIQFQNNGVVDDSQLPKDRFSAERLKGVDSTLKIQPAKLEDSAVYLCASSYLQGARHEQFFGPGTRLTVL.